Each of the 2 T cell receptor beta chains below was sequenced from the same sample in a study of CD8 T cells in ankylosing spondylitis. TCRdb redid the calling of the 5' RACE reads with MiXCR, one entry per CDR3 protein. The sample consists of 30,000 to 45,000 distinct CDR3 sequences, approximately 3% of them appearing once. The sequencing sample was made of blood, either unsorted or a sorted T cell fraction (not recorded which). All receptors come from a male donor with ankylosing spondylitis or in good health (not recorded which).

This clonotype was detected many times. This sequence joins TRBV9 and TRBJ1-6; 8 nucleotides line up with TRBD1. V lost 3 bases, J lost 3 bases, and 5 bases stayed unmatched. Germline CDR1 and CDR2: SGDLS and YYNGEE. This CDR3 contains 16 residues. CDR3 sequence: CASSAGQGHYNSPLHF. CDR3 DNA: TGTGCCAGCAGCGCCGGACAGGGCCACTATAATTCACCCCTCCACTTT.

This clonotype was counted many times. The gene calls are TRBV9 and TRBJ2-1; D might be TRBD2 (5 bases). This CDR3 is 16 amino acids long. Deletions cut 4 bases from V and 4 bases from J, with 18 bases between. In germline, CDR1 is SGDLS, CDR2 YYNGEE. The CDR3 sequence: CASSPQEVSRYNEQFF. Here the CDR3 DNA reads TGTGCCAGCAGCCCCCAGGAGGTCAGTCGTTACAATGAGCAGTTCTTC.